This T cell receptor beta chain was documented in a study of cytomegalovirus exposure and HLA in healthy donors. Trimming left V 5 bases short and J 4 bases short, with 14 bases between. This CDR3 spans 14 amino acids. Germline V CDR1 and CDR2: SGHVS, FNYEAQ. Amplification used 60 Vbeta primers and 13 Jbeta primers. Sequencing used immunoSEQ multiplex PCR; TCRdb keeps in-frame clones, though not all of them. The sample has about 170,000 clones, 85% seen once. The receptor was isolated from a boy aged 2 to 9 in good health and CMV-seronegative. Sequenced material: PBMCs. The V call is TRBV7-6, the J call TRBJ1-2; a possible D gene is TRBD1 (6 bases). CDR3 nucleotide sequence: TGTGCCAGCAGCCCCGGGGGGGCAGGCTATGGCTACACCTTC. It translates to CASSPGGAGYGYTF.